This T cell receptor beta chain was identified in a study of CD8+CD57+ T cells in acquired aplastic anemia. Turning to the study itself: 3.2 ug was the average amount of DNA from sorted CD4+ and CD8+ cells. The average read count for CD4+ cells in healthy donors was 10 million to 11 million.

Note on this clonotype: Antigen unknown.

General study points: The CD8+ Simpson's diversity of patients and controls was not significantly different. The same twenty-nine CD8+ CDR3 sequences occurred in patients and in controls.

Germline values: CDR1 DFQATT, CDR2 SNEGSKA (reference sequence). The ends lost 6 bases at V and 8 bases at J; junction bases unmatched: 14. The CDR3 is 15 residues long. Genomic DNA served as template for TCR beta VDJ and CDR3 profiling. A single record per CDR3 protein comes from TCRdb applying MiXCR to the reads. The table includes roughly 420,000 distinct CDR3 sequences, 60% to 80% detected once. Sequencing was performed on sorted CD4+, CD8+, or CD8+CD57+ T cells (not recorded which) from PBMCs. The receptor's source is a human donor in good health, serving as a control. This sequence joins TRBV20-1 and TRBJ2-1; 9 positions agree with TRBD1. CDR3 bases: TGCAGTGCCGTAGACAGGGGGTCTGGTACAGATGAGCAGTTCTTC. This encodes CSAVDRGSGTDEQFF.